Below, one TCR beta chain is given with its context. Its target is not known. This specimen belongs to a study of STAT3 mutations in large granular lymphocyte leukemia. General study points: In T-cell large granular lymphocyte leukemia, about half of patients showed multiple immunodominant subclonotypes. No sample exists from the first appearance of each clone.

Each sample's TCRbeta library yielded on average roughly 42,000 productive templates. Libraries were prepared by immunoSEQ multiplex PCR; TCRdb keeps only in-frame clonotypes and omits some of them. The top ten hold roughly 13% of the sample, which has tens of thousands of clones, more than 75% seen once. The CDR3 runs to 12 residues. V was clipped by 4 bases and J by 4 bases; unmatched bases: 1. From germline, CDR1 is SQVTM and CDR2 ANQGSEA. This receptor was taken from a man aged 55 to 69 with T-cell large granular lymphocyte leukemia. Some clones in this sample may be carry-over from other donors' samples. This chain connects TRBV29-1 to TRBJ2-5; 9 bases are a match to TRBD2. Sequencing was performed on peripheral blood mononuclear cells. The CDR3 here is CSVVTSGETQYF. The DNA of the CDR3 is TGCAGCGTTGTGACTAGCGGAGAGACCCAGTACTTC.